The 26 T cell receptor beta chains presented below share a single source sample, sequenced in a study of blood T cells in healthy people across ages. Through a sample-barcoded 5' primer and a J-beta primer mix, a second PCR was run for 7 to 11 cycles. TCRdb passed the 5' RACE reads through MiXCR, listing each CDR3 protein once. The table lists about 640,000 distinct CDR3 sequences, 45% to 65% of them singletons. The sample consisted of blood. The receptor source for this set is a man aged 55 to 70 in good health.

This clonotype was seen only once. V gene TRBV7-2 combines with J gene TRBJ2-1; D might be TRBD1 (6 bases). The CDR3 length is 12 residues. V dropped 6 bases and J dropped 9 bases, with 12 bases sitting between them. The germline V gene encodes CDR1 SGHTA and CDR2 FQGNSA. Here the CDR3 DNA reads TGTGCCAGCAGTCAGACAGGCTTTGAGCAGTTCTTC. This gives the protein CASSQTGFEQFF.

This rearrangement joins TRBV5-5 to TRBJ2-5, with 8 positions matching TRBD1. The J call may be incorrect, as the DNA end agrees better with TRBJ2-7. Per the germline V gene, CDR1 is SGHKS and CDR2 is YYEKEE (reference sequence). The CDR3 consists of 16 residues. As DNA, the CDR3 is TGTGCCAGCAGCTTGGACGGGGACAGGACCTTCTACGAGCAGTACTTC. Translating it yields CASSLDGDRTFYEQYF.

The V and J genes are TRBV29-1 and TRBJ2-7, with TRBD1 matching 8 bases. The CDR3 spans 17 residues. Germline V gives CDR1 SQVTM, CDR2 ANQGSEA. Germline trimming cut 6 bases from V and 6 bases from J; bases unmatched to any gene: 22. This chain's CDR3 is CSVGFPASDRALSEQYF. The CDR3 DNA reads as TGCAGCGTGGGTTTCCCTGCATCGGACAGGGCACTCAGCGAGCAGTACTTC.

The chain joins TRBV5-1 to TRBJ1-1; possibly TRBD1 for D (5 bases). Germline V gene lookup returns CDR1 SGHRS and CDR2 YFSETQ. Trimming stripped 2 bases from V and 4 bases from J, with 12 bases between. This CDR3 spans 14 amino acids. This CDR3 reads CASSFVRESTEAFF. CDR3 bases: TGCGCCAGCAGCTTCGTCAGGGAAAGCACTGAAGCTTTCTTT.

This clonotype has a handful of counts. The CDR3 spells CAIGQGDQPQHF. In DNA form, the CDR3 reads TGTGCCATTGGACAGGGGGACCAGCCCCAGCATTTT. The chain employs TRBV10-3 and TRBJ1-5; 10 bases are a match to TRBD1. V was clipped by 9 bases and J by 7 bases; unmatched bases: 3. Germline V gene data show CDR1 as ENHRY and CDR2 as SYGVKD. This CDR3 is built from 12 residues.

This chain uses TRBV20-1 with TRBJ2-1, with 9 bases fitting TRBD2. The ends lost 6 bases at V and 0 bases at J; junction bases unmatched: 6. The length of the CDR3 is 15 residues. The germline gives CDR1 DFQATT, CDR2 SNEGSKA (reference sequence). The CDR3 DNA follows: TGCAGTGCAGTCTTTAGCGGGGGCTCCTACAATGAGCAGTTCTTC. This sequence encodes CSAVFSGGSYNEQFF.

This chain joins TRBV3-1 and TRBJ2-3, with 9 bases that match TRBD2. This CDR3 is 17 amino acids long. The V segment lost 3 bases and the J segment 0 bases; nucleotides outside the gene matches: 7. Germline V gives CDR1 LGHDT, CDR2 YNNKEL (reference sequence). DNA of the CDR3: TGTGCCAGCAGCCACTACACTAGCGGGTCTAGCACAGATACGCAGTATTTT. Its translation: CASSHYTSGSSTDTQYF.

The chain uses TRBV5-5 and TRBJ1-1; TRBD1 might be the D (5 bases). The CDR3 runs 17 residues. V was trimmed by 0 bases and J by 5 bases, leaving 20 bases between them. Germline V lookup: CDR1 SGHKS, CDR2 YYEKEE (reference sequence). For the CDR3, the DNA is TGTGCCAGCAGCTTGGCCTTGTCAGGGACCCTGGAGACTGAAGCTTTCTTT. Translation: CASSLALSGTLETEAFF.

The genes are TRBV6-5 and TRBJ1-6, with D unresolved. This CDR3 is built from 13 residues. V shed 8 bases and J shed 10 bases, with 15 bases lying between them. Germline CDR1 is MNHEY and CDR2 is SVGAGI. The CDR3 region is CASANGELSPLHF. The CDR3, as DNA: TGTGCCAGCGCTAACGGGGAGCTCTCACCCCTCCACTTT.

V is TRBV10-1 and J is TRBJ2-7, with 9 positions matching TRBD2. The CDR3 runs 15 residues. CDR1 is WNHNN and CDR2 is SYGVQD in the germline V gene (reference sequence). Losses at the gene ends were 3 bases for V and 7 bases for J; bases not matched to a gene: 10. The CDR3 loop is CASSDAGGVYNEQYF. As DNA, the CDR3 is TGCGCCAGCAGTGACGCGGGGGGGGTCTACAATGAGCAGTACTTC.

The CDR3, as DNA: TGTGCCAGCAGGTTACAACAGGGTGGGGGGTTTAATGAGCAGTTCTTC. Translated: CASRLQQGGGFNEQFF. This chain links TRBV7-2 with TRBJ2-1, with D perhaps TRBD1 or TRBD2 (6 bases each). Germline V lookup: CDR1 SGHTA, CDR2 FQGNSA. The CDR3 spans 16 residues. V gave up 6 bases and J gave up 7 bases, with 22 bases separating them.

The table lists this clonotype with a few counts. The chain uses TRBV15 and TRBJ2-1; 7 bases match TRBD1. Trimming took 8 bases from V and 4 from J; bases not matched to a gene: 8. CDR1 LNHNV and CDR2 YYDKDF come from the germline V gene (reference sequence). This CDR3 comprises 14 residues. CDR3 DNA sequence: TGTGCCACCCCCGACAGGGTAGGGTACAATGAGCAGTTCTTC. Its translation is CATPDRVGYNEQFF.

The chain uses TRBV4-1 and TRBJ1-1; D is perhaps TRBD1 (6 bases). The length of the CDR3 is 18 residues. V was shortened by 0 bases and J by 2 bases, with 19 bases between the two germline ends. Germline assignment: CDR1 MGHRA and CDR2 YSYEKL. CDR3 sequence reads: CASSQDPPSTGYNTEAFF. The CDR3 coding sequence is TGCGCCAGCAGCCAAGATCCCCCTTCGACAGGCTATAACACTGAAGCTTTCTTT.

This clonotype has only a few counts. The chain uses TRBV7-9 and TRBJ2-7, with TRBD1 matching over 8 bases. CDR1 SEHNR and CDR2 FQNEAQ come from the germline V gene (reference sequence). J lost 2 bases, V lost 5 bases, and 8 bases had no gene match. The CDR3 sequence is 15 residues long. For the CDR3, the DNA is TGTGCCAGCAGCCTCTCGTCGACAGGGGCCTACGAGCAGTACTTC. As protein: CASSLSSTGAYEQYF.

The V call is TRBV2, the J call TRBJ2-5; D possibly corresponds to TRBD2 (7 bases). Germline loops: CDR1 SNHLY, CDR2 FYNNEI. The CDR3 covers 13 residues. Trimming removed 3 bases from V and 7 bases from J, with 12 bases in between. Written as DNA, the CDR3 is TGTGCCAGCAGTGAGGCAGGGGAGGGGACCCAGTACTTC. Amino acid sequence: CASSEAGEGTQYF.

On this clonotype itself: An end of the junction differs from the germline gene, which may be a read error. CDR3 bases: TGTGCCAGCAGTGCCGCAGATTACAATGAGCGGTTCTTC. It yields the protein CASSAADYNERFF. This sequence joins TRBV28 and TRBJ2-1; unclear D gene. There are 13 residues in the CDR3. Germline V lookup: CDR1 MDHEN, CDR2 SYDVKM.

The genes are TRBV7-8 and TRBJ2-3; D may be TRBD1 (5 bases). V lost 5 bases and J 0 bases, leaving 12 bases between the germline ends. Germline CDR1 reads SGHVS; CDR2 reads FQNEAQ. The CDR3 extends over 15 amino acids. The DNA for the CDR3 is TGTGCCAGCAGCGGCGCAGGGTACAGCACAGATACGCAGTATTTT. Translation gives CASSGAGYSTDTQYF. Together with reference TRBV7-8 and TRBJ2-3, the CDR3 gives the full variable domain: GAGVSQSPRYKVAKRGQDVALRCDPISGHVSLFWYQQALGQGPEFLTYFQNEAQLDKSGLPSDRFFAERPEGSVSTLKIQRTQQEDSAVYLCASSGAGYSTDTQYFGPGTRLTVL.

This clonotype showed up just a few times. This chain links TRBV3-1 with TRBJ2-3; 11 bases are shared with TRBD1. Trimming removed 1 base from V and 1 base from J; junction bases left unmatched: 7. CDR1 LGHDT and CDR2 YNNKEL come from the germline V gene (reference sequence). The CDR3 has 18 amino acids. The CDR3 DNA reads as TGTGCCAGCAGCCAAGGAACCGGACAGGGGGCCGGCACAGATACGCAGTATTTT. Its translation: CASSQGTGQGAGTDTQYF.

The chain has TRBV7-9 and TRBJ2-3; D gene uncertain. This CDR3 has 12 residues. The V gene's germline CDR1 is SEHNR and CDR2 FQNEAQ (reference sequence). V lost 1 base to trimming and J lost 13 bases, with 12 bases between them. CDR3 sequence (DNA): TGTGCCAGCAGCTTAGAGACCCCGAATAAGTATTTT. Its protein product is CASSLETPNKYF.

This chain joins TRBV3-1 and TRBJ2-5; D gene unclear. The J call is doubtful: the DNA matches TRBJ2-7 better. This CDR3 is 18 amino acids long. Germline V CDR1 and CDR2: LGHDT, YNNKEL (reference sequence). The CDR3 region has the DNA TGTGCCAGCAGCCAAGTTCATATAGAGCCGGGCAGTCCCTACGAGCAGTACTTC. It codes for CASSQVHIEPGSPYEQYF.

This clonotype came up once. The V and J genes are TRBV5-1 and TRBJ2-4; D not resolved. With the DNA end fitting TRBJ2-5 better, the J assignment may be wrong. This CDR3 has 15 residues. Germline assignment: CDR1 SGHRS and CDR2 YFSETQ. Written as DNA, the CDR3 is TGCGCCAGCAGCTTGACACATAACTCACAAGAGACCCAGTACTTC. Translating it yields CASSLTHNSQETQYF.

The chain combines TRBV11-2 with TRBJ2-3; D is possibly TRBD1 or TRBD2 (6 bases each). The germline V gene encodes CDR1 SGHAT and CDR2 FQNNGV. V was trimmed by 6 bases and J by 2 bases, leaving 15 bases between them. The CDR3 length is 15 residues. The CDR3 here is CASSLLGGTTDTQYF. DNA for the CDR3: TGTGCCAGCAGTTTATTAGGGGGGACCACAGATACGCAGTATTTT.

This clonotype was counted only a few times. The chain has TRBV4-1 and TRBJ2-7; D remains ambiguous. The germline V gene has CDR1 MGHRA and CDR2 YSYEKL. V lost 2 bases and J lost 1, with 12 bases in between. The CDR3 consists of 15 residues. CDR3 nucleotide sequence: TGCGCCAGCAGCCAAACCCCGGACGTATCCTACGAGCAGTACTTC. Its protein product is CASSQTPDVSYEQYF.

This clonotype occurred once. The V and J genes are TRBV10-3 and TRBJ2-1; the D gene is possibly TRBD1 (5 bases). Per germline, CDR1 ENHRY and CDR2 SYGVKD. V lost 7 bases and J lost 6, with 13 bases in between. This CDR3 has 13 amino acids. CDR3 region: CAIKSKGANEQFF. The CDR3 nucleotides read TGTGCCATCAAAAGTAAAGGGGCCAATGAGCAGTTCTTC.

The rearrangement uses TRBV5-1 and TRBJ1-2, with TRBD1 identical over 7 bases. The CDR3 contains 15 residues. Germline CDR1 is SGHRS and CDR2 is YFSETQ. V trimming: 0 bases; J trimming: 6 bases; junction bases outside the gene matches: 8. Written as DNA, the CDR3 is TGCGCCAGCAGCTTGGGGGTTGGACAGGACGATGGCTACACCTTC. Residues: CASSLGVGQDDGYTF.

The CDR3 is CASSRLANQPQHF. The CDR3 nucleotides are TGTGCCAGCAGTCGGTTGGCGAATCAGCCCCAGCATTTT. The chain links TRBV12-3 or TRBV12-4 to TRBJ1-5; the D is unclear. V was pared by 5 bases and J by 4 bases, with 9 bases between. The CDR3 runs 13 residues.